This T cell receptor beta chain was captured by sequencing in a study of T cell responses to AZD1222 COVID-19 vaccine. Using immunoSEQ multiplex PCR, the repertoire was profiled, and TCRdb retains in-frame clones only, with some absent. The sample holds tens of thousands of clones, 70% to 90% seen once. Germline V gene sequence: CDR1 DFQATT, CDR2 SNEGSKA (reference sequence). The CDR3 extends over 16 amino acids. V was trimmed by 3 bases and J by 0 bases, leaving 16 bases between them. Sequencing used peripheral blood, obtained 28 days after the second AZD1222 dose. This TCR derives from an adult who received the AZD1222 COVID-19 vaccine. The chain recombines TRBV20-1 with TRBJ2-3; unclear D gene. The chain's CDR3 is CSASVVGPVSTDTQYF. DNA of the CDR3: TGCAGTGCTAGTGTGGTCGGACCGGTTAGCACAGATACGCAGTATTTT.